The 5 T cell receptor beta chains presented below share a single source sample, sequenced in a study of CD8+ T cells in alopecia areata. Treatment described: oral pan-JAK inhibitor, 5-10 mg twice daily. Extracted from the samples, RNA was reverse transcribed into cDNA to serve as the sequencing template. Only in-frame clones appear in the TCRdb table, and some are missing; sequencing was by immunoSEQ multiplex PCR. The sample contains around 160,000 clones, less than 80% of which appear only once. The sequencing used CD4+ T cells sorted from blood, collected at week 24, from a patient treated with tofacitinib. These receptors were obtained from a human donor with alopecia areata.

This clone was observed a few times. V usage is TRBV7-9 and J usage is TRBJ2-5; tentative D call: TRBD1 (6 bases). This CDR3 spans 13 amino acids. With 11 bases removed from V and 2 bases from J, the gap between germline ends came to 15 bases. Germline V lookup: CDR1 SEHNR, CDR2 FQNEAQ (reference sequence). In DNA form, the CDR3 reads TGTGCCCGACAGGACGGAGATCAAGAGACCCAGTACTTC. As protein: CARQDGDQETQYF.

This rearrangement joins TRBV11-3 to TRBJ2-2; no definite D call. The germline V gene has CDR1 SGHNT and CDR2 YENEEA. The germline V and J ends were trimmed by 1 base and 4 bases, with 4 bases remaining between them. This CDR3 is 13 amino acids long. The CDR3 coding sequence is TGTGCCAGCAGCTTAGCGGGCACCGGGGAGCTGTTTTTT. Translating gives CASSLAGTGELFF.

This rearrangement joins TRBV10-3 to TRBJ1-2, with 7 bases matching TRBD1. The CDR3 covers 16 residues. V shed 6 bases, J shed 0 bases, and the junction held 10 bases outside the gene matches. CDR1 and CDR2 (germline): ENHRY, SYGVKD. The CDR3, as DNA: TGTGCCATCAGCTATATGACAGGGTCTGCTAACTATGGCTACACCTTC. This translates into CAISYMTGSANYGYTF.

This clone was counted only a few times. The chain carries TRBV7-9 and TRBJ2-3; 13 bases map to TRBD2. The CDR3 runs to 13 residues. CDR1 SEHNR and CDR2 FQNEAQ come from the germline V gene (reference sequence). J lost 6 bases, V lost 10 bases, and 4 bases had no gene match. CDR3 nucleotides: TGTGCCATCGGACTAGCGGGGGCTGATACGCAGTATTTT. It codes for CAIGLAGADTQYF.

The rearrangement uses TRBV6-6 and TRBJ2-7; the D gene is possibly TRBD1 (6 bases). V lost 0 bases, J lost 2 bases, and 8 bases lay in between. The germline V gene has CDR1 MNHNY and CDR2 SVGAGI (reference sequence). The CDR3 is made up of 14 amino acids. The CDR3 region is CASSYSAGAYEQYF. The CDR3 bases are TGTGCCAGCAGTTACTCCGCAGGGGCCTACGAGCAGTACTTC.